Below, one T cell receptor (beta chain) is given with its context. Its specificity is not known. With the 5' RACE reads reprocessed, TCRdb shows one record per CDR3 protein and no DNA. Its clone listing holds roughly 150,000 distinct CDR3 sequences. The entry originates in a study of T cells expressing NK-cell markers. Overall study context: Researchers got TCR beta repertoires out of sorted CD3+CD56+NKG2C+, CD3+CD56+NKG2C- and CD3+CD56-NKG2C+ T cells. Out of eight donors sequenced, seven tested HCMV-seropositive and the remaining one seronegative. Findings and caveats of the study: In a group of several donors, dominant NKG2C+ clonotypes represented 1.0-7.0% of CD8+ T cells.

The CDR3 loop spans 14 amino acids. Germline V lookup: CDR1 SGDLS, CDR2 YYNGEE. This TCR derives from a man aged 18-75 years in good health. The sequencing input was blood T cells: a sorted CD56 or NKG2C T cell subset, CD4+ or CD8+ T cells, or bulk PBMC T cells (not recorded which). This chain connects TRBV9 to TRBJ2-2; the TRBD1 assignment by TCRdb is unverifiable without DNA. The CDR3 spells CASSMGHNTGELFF.